Listed here are 10 T cell receptor beta chains from one sample, sequenced in a study of blood T cell repertoires in COVID-19. Some clones are missing from TCRdb's copy, which holds only in-frame ones; the method was immunoSEQ multiplex PCR. The sample lists approximately 670,000 clones; 85% to 90% were seen once. The sequenced sample was peripheral blood. The receptors originated from a woman between 18 and 29 years old with acute or convalescent COVID-19.

This clone was detected once. The V and J genes are TRBV7-8 and TRBJ2-1; 8 nucleotides align to TRBD2. Per the germline V gene, CDR1 is SGHVS and CDR2 is FQNEAQ. CDR3 length equals 17 residues. Trimming took 1 base from V and 5 from J; bases not matched to a gene: 10. Here the CDR3 DNA reads TGTGCCAGCAGCTTAGAGGCGGCGGGGGGCATCCACAATGAGCAGTTCTTC. This translates into CASSLEAAGGIHNEQFF.

This clone was found once. The gene calls are TRBV27 and TRBJ1-2; 9 nucleotides match TRBD1. J was trimmed by 4 bases and V by 5 bases; bases with no gene match: 8. CDR1 MNHEY and CDR2 SMNVEV come from the germline V gene (reference sequence). The CDR3 contains 15 residues. The CDR3 DNA sequence: TGTGCCAGCAGTATACAGGGGGCTGCTGGCTATGGCTACACCTTC. Its translation: CASSIQGAAGYGYTF.

The chain links TRBV4-2 to TRBJ2-1, with TRBD2 matching over 13 bases. Germline V CDR1 and CDR2: LGHNA, YNFKEQ. Trimming at V came to 0 bases and at J to 4 bases, leaving 9 bases not matched to a gene. The CDR3 covers 19 residues. The CDR3 region is CASSQDETSGGPRYNEQFF. The CDR3 DNA reads TGTGCCAGCAGCCAAGACGAGACTAGCGGGGGGCCTCGTTACAATGAGCAGTTCTTC.

The chain combines TRBV12-3 or TRBV12-4 with TRBJ2-2; D possibly corresponds to TRBD2 (6 bases). The CDR3 has 13 amino acids. Trimming left V 11 bases short and J 2 bases short, with 12 bases between. Written as DNA, the CDR3 is TGTGCCCGACCCGGGGGAAACACCGGGGAGCTGTTTTTT. It specifies CARPGGNTGELFF.

The J gene is TRBJ2-1, the V gene TRBV4-1, with 10 bases fitting TRBD2. CDR1 and CDR2 from the germline V gene are MGHRA and YSYEKL. The CDR3 runs 16 residues. V gave up 5 bases and J gave up 9 bases; unmatched junction bases: 13. In nucleotides, the CDR3 is TGCGCCAGCAGCTTACGAGCGGGGGGGTATAGTAGTGAGCAGTTCTTC. This translates into CASSLRAGGYSSEQFF.

V gene TRBV2 combines with J gene TRBJ2-7, with D maybe TRBD1 (6 bases). The ends were cut back, 9 bases at V and 3 bases at J, with 18 bases in the middle. The CDR3 is 14 residues long. Germline lookup yields CDR1 SNHLY and CDR2 FYNNEI. The CDR3, as DNA: TGTGCCAGACAAGATTGGACAGAGAGCTACGAGCAGTACTTC. This translates into CARQDWTESYEQYF.

V usage is TRBV23-1 and J usage is TRBJ2-5, with 7 positions matching TRBD2. TRBV23-1 is flagged as an ORF with uncertain function. Unmatched junction bases numbered 1, after V lost 1 base and J lost 5 bases. The CDR3 runs 13 residues. The CDR3 sequence: CASSQFGGETQYF. The CDR3 DNA reads as TGCGCCAGCAGTCAATTCGGGGGGGAGACCCAGTACTTC.

CDR3 loop: CASSGAEGSPGDEQFF. CDR3 bases: TGTGCCAGCAGCGGGGCCGAAGGGAGCCCGGGGGATGAGCAGTTCTTC. The chain links TRBV21-1 to TRBJ2-1; the table's D call, TRBD2, has no DNA check behind it. TRBV21-1 is listed as a pseudogene. This CDR3 is 16 amino acids long.

The chain couples TRBV7-6 to TRBJ2-2; 12 bases are shared with TRBD2. The ends lost 1 base at V and 7 bases at J; junction bases unmatched: 7. This CDR3 contains 17 residues. The germline CDR1 and CDR2 sequences are SGHVS and FNYEAQ. DNA for the CDR3: TGTGCCAGCAGCTTAGAGGCTAGCGGGGGGGCCGGCGGGGAGCTGTTTTTT. Translating it yields CASSLEASGGAGGELFF.

This clone has only a few counts. This chain uses TRBV9 with TRBJ1-5, with D possibly TRBD1 on 5 matching bases. The germline V gene encodes CDR1 SGDLS and CDR2 YYNGEE. The V end lost 0 bases, the J end lost 11 bases, and 21 bases lay between the germline ends. This CDR3 has 16 residues. The CDR3 nucleotides are TGTGCCAGCAGCGTAGAAAGTAACAGGCCGCGATCGGCCCAGCATTTT. This encodes CASSVESNRPRSAQHF.